Below, 31 T cell receptor beta chains from the same sample are listed, as sequenced in a study of blood T cell repertoires in COVID-19. The table came from immunoSEQ multiplex PCR; TCRdb's copy has only in-frame clones and leaves some out. The table records 43,000 or so clones, roughly 90% of them present only once. Sequencing was carried out using peripheral blood. All receptors come from a human donor in a cohort sampled during active COVID-19.

CDR3 in amino acids: CASSQAGQVYEQYF. The CDR3 DNA follows: TGCGCCAGCAGCCAAGCGGGACAAGTCTACGAGCAGTACTTC. The V and J genes are TRBV4-1 and TRBJ2-7, with a weak D call TRBD1 (6 bases). In germline, CDR1 is MGHRA, CDR2 YSYEKL. The germline V and J ends were trimmed by 1 base and 3 bases, with 10 bases remaining between them. The CDR3 has 14 amino acids.

J is TRBJ1-6 and V is TRBV7-9; perhaps TRBD1 as D (6 bases). V was cut by 2 bases and J by 6 bases, with 11 bases left in between. The CDR3 has 15 amino acids. Germline values: CDR1 SEHNR, CDR2 FQNEAQ (reference sequence). CDR3 residues: CASSLQGRSNSPLHF. The CDR3, as DNA: TGTGCCAGCAGCTTACAGGGGCGCTCTAATTCACCCCTCCACTTT.

The chain uses TRBV2 and TRBJ2-1; 10 bases match TRBD2. The CDR3 spans 18 residues. Unmatched junction bases numbered 11, after V lost 3 bases and J lost 3 bases. Germline V gene data show CDR1 as SNHLY and CDR2 as FYNNEI. CDR3 DNA: TGTGCCAGCAGTGAGGGGCTAGCGGGGGTCAACTTCTACAATGAGCAGTTCTTC. It translates to CASSEGLAGVNFYNEQFF.

The chain uses TRBV18 and TRBJ1-1, with 12 bases matching TRBD1. V lost 6 bases and J lost 4; bases outside the gene matches: 6. CDR1 KGHSH and CDR2 LQKENI come from the germline V gene. The CDR3 has 15 residues. DNA of the CDR3: TGTGCCAGCTCCGGGACAGGGGGCTGGGGCACTGAAGCTTTCTTT. Protein sequence: CASSGTGGWGTEAFF.

This chain uses TRBV7-8 with TRBJ1-4; possibly TRBD1 for D (5 bases). CDR1 SGHVS and CDR2 FQNEAQ come from the germline V gene. Trimming removed 2 bases from V and 0 bases from J, with 10 bases in between. CDR3 length: 16 amino acids. As DNA, the CDR3 is TGTGCCAGCAGCTTACGGGGAGGGGCAACTAATGAAAAACTGTTTTTT. Encoded protein: CASSLRGGATNEKLFF.

This sequence joins TRBV27 and TRBJ2-7; D is undetermined. In germline, CDR1 is MNHEY, CDR2 SMNVEV (reference sequence). The CDR3 loop spans 12 amino acids. V gave up 5 bases and J gave up 0 bases, with 5 bases separating them. Written as DNA, the CDR3 is TGTGCCAGCAGTCCAAACTCCTACGAGCAGTACTTC. This encodes CASSPNSYEQYF.

This clone was recorded a few times. The chain is built from TRBV6-4 and TRBJ2-3, with 8 bases that match TRBD2. The V gene's germline CDR1 is MRHNA and CDR2 SNTAGT. This CDR3 comprises 17 residues. V shed 0 bases, J shed 1 base, and the junction held 6 bases outside the gene matches. In DNA, the CDR3 is TGTGCCAGCAGTGACTCGAGCAGCGGGAGTGGCACAGATACGCAGTATTTT. Translated: CASSDSSSGSGTDTQYF.

The rearrangement links TRBV19 to TRBJ2-1; weak D call: TRBD1 (6 bases). V was cut by 6 bases and J by 4 bases, with 13 bases left in between. Germline V gives CDR1 LNHDA, CDR2 SQIVND (reference sequence). This CDR3 has 14 amino acids. This chain's CDR3 is CASSQGHVYNEQFF. For the CDR3, the DNA is TGTGCCAGTAGCCAGGGACACGTTTACAATGAGCAGTTCTTC. Based on the CDR3 plus reference TRBV19 and TRBJ2-1, the full variable domain is DGGITQSPKYLFRKEGQNVTLSCEQNLNHDAMYWYRQDPGQGLRLIYYSQIVNDFQKGDIAEGYSVSREKKESFPLTVTSAQKNPTAFYLCASSQGHVYNEQFFGPGTRLTVL.

The V call is TRBV6-2 or TRBV6-3, the J call TRBJ2-2; 9 nucleotides agree with TRBD2. J was trimmed by 7 bases and V by 6 bases; bases with no gene match: 12. From germline, CDR1 is MNHEY and CDR2 SVGEGT. CDR3 length equals 16 residues. Here the CDR3 DNA reads TGTGCCAGCAGCCACCCCGCTAGCGGGATATACGGGGAGCTGTTTTTT. Translating gives CASSHPASGIYGELFF.

This clone was seen only a few times. The DNA for the CDR3 is TGCGCCAGCAGCCAAGATTCGGGGGGCACCTACGAGCAGTACTTC. It yields the protein CASSQDSGGTYEQYF. This chain uses TRBV4-3 with TRBJ2-7, with D perhaps TRBD2 (7 bases). The ends were cut back, 0 bases at V and 2 bases at J, with 11 bases in the middle. This CDR3 is built from 15 residues. Germline CDR1 is LGHNA and CDR2 is YSLEER.

The chain joins TRBV30 to TRBJ2-7; TRBD1 aligns across 10 bases. This CDR3 is built from 14 residues. Germline V gene data show CDR1 as GTSNPN and CDR2 as SVGIG (reference sequence). J gave up 3 bases and V 5 bases, and 7 bases lay outside the gene matches. CDR3 sequence reads: CAWEPGTGDYEQYF. CDR3 sequence (DNA): TGTGCCTGGGAACCCGGGACAGGGGACTACGAGCAGTACTTC.

J is TRBJ1-2 and V is TRBV6-5, with 11 bases fitting TRBD1. This CDR3 is 12 amino acids long. CDR1 and CDR2 from the germline V gene are MNHEY and SVGAGI. The ends lost 7 bases at V and 7 bases at J; junction bases unmatched: 2. CDR3 region: CASKDRGPGYTF. In DNA, the CDR3 is TGTGCCAGCAAGGACAGGGGGCCTGGCTACACCTTC.

The rearrangement links TRBV3-1 (or the pseudogene TRBV3-2) to TRBJ1-4; D call uncertain. The CDR3 length is 16 residues. Germline V CDR1 and CDR2: LGHDT, YNNKEL (reference sequence). Trimming removed 3 bases at V and 0 bases at J, with 11 bases between. CDR3 amino acids: CASSQRLTTTNEKLFF. In DNA form, the CDR3 reads TGTGCCAGCAGCCAGCGTCTTACCACAACTAATGAAAAACTGTTTTTT.

The sample holds one count of this clone. CDR3 coding DNA: TGCGCCAGCAGCTTTCAACAGAATAATGAAAAACTGTTTTTT. Translated: CASSFQQNNEKLFF. This sequence joins TRBV5-1 and TRBJ1-4; D unclear. CDR1 is SGHRS and CDR2 is YFSETQ in the germline V gene. V gave up 2 bases and J gave up 4 bases, with 9 bases separating them. The CDR3 spans 14 residues.

J is TRBJ2-1 and V is TRBV7-2; 9 bases fit TRBD1. With V trimmed by 5 bases and J by 9 bases, 14 bases remained unmatched. Germline CDR1 reads SGHTA; CDR2 reads FQGNSA. The CDR3 has 16 amino acids. The CDR3 spells CASSLQGAGIAGEQFF. CDR3 bases: TGTGCCAGCAGCCTACAGGGGGCGGGAATTGCGGGTGAGCAGTTCTTC.

This clone was observed a single time. The genes are TRBV20-1 and TRBJ2-1, with 11 positions matching TRBD2. Germline CDR1 DFQATT, CDR2 SNEGSKA (reference sequence). J gave up 0 bases and V 5 bases, and 9 bases lay outside the gene matches. This CDR3 is 17 amino acids long. The CDR3, as DNA: TGCAGTGCTGGTGCCCTAGCGGGAGGCTACTCCTACAATGAGCAGTTCTTC. It codes for CSAGALAGGYSYNEQFF.

This clone was seen once. This CDR3 is CASSLSRTEAFF. DNA for the CDR3: TGTGCCAGCAGCCTGAGTCGAACTGAAGCTTTCTTT. This sequence joins TRBV7-9 and TRBJ1-1; D is uncertain. The V gene's germline CDR1 is SEHNR and CDR2 FQNEAQ (reference sequence). The CDR3 extends over 12 amino acids. The V end lost 5 bases, the J end lost 5 bases, and 9 bases lay between the germline ends.

V gene TRBV7-3 combines with J gene TRBJ2-7; no clear D. The CDR3 is 13 amino acids. The germline gives CDR1 SGHTA, CDR2 FQGTGA. The ends were cut back, 3 bases at V and 3 bases at J, with 9 bases in the middle. The CDR3 reads CASSFSSDYEQYF. For the CDR3, the DNA is TGTGCCAGCAGCTTCTCTTCAGACTACGAGCAGTACTTC.

The chain links TRBV23-1 to TRBJ1-2; tentative D call: TRBD1 (6 bases). TRBV23-1 is flagged as an ORF with uncertain function. CDR3 length equals 15 residues. Trimming took 2 bases from V and 4 from J, leaving 14 bases between them. CDR3 sequence: CASSQTITGPYGYTF. CDR3 in DNA: TGCGCCAGCAGTCAAACTATCACAGGGCCCTATGGCTACACCTTC.

The V call is TRBV18, the J call TRBJ1-5; 7 bases agree with TRBD1. Germline loops: CDR1 KGHSH, CDR2 LQKENI. The J segment lost 4 bases and the V segment lost 5 bases, leaving 2 bases of the junction unmatched. The CDR3 loop spans 13 amino acids. CDR3 sequence: CASSSGGNQPQHF. CDR3 DNA: TGTGCCAGCTCATCAGGGGGGAATCAGCCCCAGCATTTT.

This clone appeared a single time. V usage is TRBV4-3 and J usage is TRBJ2-7, with 9 bases matching TRBD2. The CDR3 is 16 amino acids. The V gene end was trimmed by 3 bases and the J gene end by 0 bases; junction bases not matched to a gene: 6. The V gene's germline CDR1 is LGHNA and CDR2 YSLEER. The CDR3 coding sequence is TGCGCCAGCAGCCAGACATTAGCGGGAGTCTCCTACGAGCAGTACTTC. The encoded protein is CASSQTLAGVSYEQYF.

V is TRBV19 and J is TRBJ1-2, with a tentative D call TRBD1 (5 bases). V lost 3 bases and J 2 bases, leaving 13 bases between the germline ends. Germline CDR1 is LNHDA and CDR2 is SQIVND (reference sequence). CDR3 length equals 15 residues. The CDR3 spells CASSIGAGMNYGYTF. For the CDR3, the DNA is TGTGCCAGTAGTATTGGGGCAGGGATGAACTATGGCTACACCTTC.

This chain uses TRBV7-7 with TRBJ2-1; a possible D gene is TRBD2 (6 bases). Trimming left V 1 base short and J 10 bases short, with 23 bases between. There are 17 residues in the CDR3. The germline V gene has CDR1 SSHAT and CDR2 FNYEAQ (reference sequence). In nucleotides, the CDR3 is TGTGCCAGCAGCTTAGTGGGGACTCCAAAAGGGGACGCCGAGCAGTTCTTC. Its protein is CASSLVGTPKGDAEQFF.

This CDR3 is CASSLVGGGEKLFF. In DNA, the CDR3 is TGTGCCAGCAGCTTGGTAGGGGGTGGTGAAAAACTGTTTTTT. The rearrangement uses TRBV5-4 and TRBJ1-4; TRBD1 is a possible D gene (6 bases). Germline assignment: CDR1 SGHNT and CDR2 YYREEE (reference sequence). Deletions cut 0 bases from V and 7 bases from J, with 10 bases between. CDR3 length equals 14 residues. Looking up the rest from reference TRBV5-4 and TRBJ1-4 gives the full variable domain: ETGVTQSPTHLIKTRGQQVTLRCSSQSGHNTVSWYQQALGQGPQFIFQYYREEENGRGNFPPRFSGLQFPNYSSELNVNALELDDSALYLCASSLVGGGEKLFFGSGTQLSVL.

The chain carries TRBV2 and TRBJ2-3; 8 positions agree with TRBD2. Germline V gene sequence: CDR1 SNHLY, CDR2 FYNNEI. V lost 4 bases, J lost 0 bases, and 3 bases stayed unmatched. The CDR3 length is 15 residues. The chain's CDR3 is CASSGSGSSTDTQYF. Written as DNA, the CDR3 is TGTGCCAGCAGTGGGAGCGGGAGTAGCACAGATACGCAGTATTTT. Variable domain in full (rest from reference TRBV2 and TRBJ2-3): EPEVTQTPSHQVTQMGQEVILRCVPISNHLYFYWYRQILGQKVEFLVSFYNNEISEKSEIFDDQFSVERPDGSNFTLKIRSTKLEDSAMYFCASSGSGSSTDTQYFGPGTRLTVL.

The genes are TRBV19 and TRBJ1-1, with D maybe TRBD1 (5 bases). Germline values: CDR1 LNHDA, CDR2 SQIVND (reference sequence). The CDR3 covers 13 residues. V lost 1 base to trimming and J lost 10 bases, with 13 bases between them. The CDR3 coding sequence is TGTGCCAGTAGTATAGTTTGGGGGGATTTAGCTTTCTTT. This gives the protein CASSIVWGDLAFF.

This sequence joins TRBV7-2 and TRBJ2-1; no clear D gene. CDR1 SGHTA and CDR2 FQGNSA come from the germline V gene. CDR3 length: 12 residues. Trimming pared 2 bases from V and 6 bases from J, leaving 5 bases between. The CDR3 nucleotides read TGTGCCAGCAGCTTACGGAGCAATGAGCAGTTCTTC. Translating it yields CASSLRSNEQFF.

The rearrangement joins TRBV28 to TRBJ2-2, with a tentative D call TRBD1 (5 bases). This CDR3 contains 14 residues. Trimming removed 8 bases at V and 6 bases at J, with 16 bases between. CDR1 and CDR2 from the germline V gene are MDHEN and SYDVKM. CDR3 sequence (DNA): TGTGCCAGCCAGATCCAGGGCGAACCCGGGGAGCTGTTTTTT. This codes for CASQIQGEPGELFF.

The rearrangement joins TRBV6-2 or TRBV6-3 to TRBJ1-5; no reliable D call. CDR1 is MNHEY and CDR2 is SVGEGT in the germline V gene. The CDR3 has 16 residues. The V end was cut by 6 bases, the J end by 5 bases, with 20 bases between. The DNA for the CDR3 is TGTGCCAGCAGCCCTCCCGGGGTGCGGAAGGATCAGCCCCAGCATTTT. Encoded protein: CASSPPGVRKDQPQHF.

This clone is a singleton in its sample. The V call is TRBV12-5, the J call TRBJ1-5; no clear D. The V end was cut by 7 bases, the J end by 2 bases, with 9 bases between. CDR3 length: 13 amino acids. Germline CDR1 and CDR2: LGHNT and FRNRAP. The CDR3 nucleotides are TGTGCTAGTGCCGCCGGGGGCAATCAGCCCCAGCATTTT. Translation gives CASAAGGNQPQHF.

This clone was found once. This chain connects TRBV6-4 to TRBJ2-3; D might be TRBD1 (6 bases). Trimming pared 5 bases from V and 0 bases from J, leaving 12 bases between. This CDR3 contains 15 residues. The germline CDR1 and CDR2 sequences are MRHNA and SNTAGT. CDR3 loop: CASSWTVESTDTQYF. The DNA of the CDR3 is TGTGCCAGCAGTTGGACAGTGGAGAGCACAGATACGCAGTATTTT.